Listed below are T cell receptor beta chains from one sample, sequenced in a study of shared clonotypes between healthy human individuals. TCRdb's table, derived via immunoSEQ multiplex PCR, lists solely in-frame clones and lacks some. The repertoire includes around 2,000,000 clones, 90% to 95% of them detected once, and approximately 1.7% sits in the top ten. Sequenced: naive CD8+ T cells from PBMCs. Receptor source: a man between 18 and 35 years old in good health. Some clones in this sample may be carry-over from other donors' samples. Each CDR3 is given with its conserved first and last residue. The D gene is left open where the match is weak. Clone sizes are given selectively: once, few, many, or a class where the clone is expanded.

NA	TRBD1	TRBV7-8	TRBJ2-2	CASSFWTGSTGELFF	TGTGCCAGCAGCTTCTGGACAGGGTCCACCGGGGAGCTGTTTTTT
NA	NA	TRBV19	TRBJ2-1	CASSIQSRYNEQFF	TGTGCCAGTAGTATCCAGTCCCGGTACAATGAGCAGTTCTTC
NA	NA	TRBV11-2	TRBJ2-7	CASSSGLEQYF	TGTGCCAGCAGCTCGGGGCTCGAGCAGTACTTC
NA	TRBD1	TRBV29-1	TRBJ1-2	CSVEGQDDYGYTF	TGCAGCGTTGAGGGACAGGACGACTATGGCTACACCTTC
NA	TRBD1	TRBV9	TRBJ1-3	CASSGNPRDRGSGNTIYF	TGTGCCAGCAGCGGGAACCCCAGGGACAGGGGATCTGGAAACACCATATATTTT
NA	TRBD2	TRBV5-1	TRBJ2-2	CASSLALAGGPTGELFF	TGCGCCAGCAGCTTGGCGTTAGCGGGAGGGCCGACCGGGGAGCTGTTTTTT
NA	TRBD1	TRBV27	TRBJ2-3	CASTDIRTGDTDTQYF	TGTGCCAGCACGGATATCCGGACAGGGGACACAGATACGCAGTATTTT
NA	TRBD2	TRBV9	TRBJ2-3	CASSVQRDLTTGTQYF	TGTGCCAGCAGCGTCCAGCGGGACCTAACCACAGGTACGCAGTATTTT
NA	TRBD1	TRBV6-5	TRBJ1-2	CASSYFGTASYGYTF	TGTGCCAGCAGTTACTTCGGGACAGCGAGCTATGGCTACACCTTC
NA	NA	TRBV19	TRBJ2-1	CASSRSGFSYNEQFF	TGTGCCAGTAGTCGTTCCGGGTTCTCCTACAATGAGCAGTTCTTC
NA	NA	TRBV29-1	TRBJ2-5	CSVEDPGAFGETQYF	TGCAGCGTTGAAGATCCAGGAGCTTTTGGGGAGACCCAGTACTTC
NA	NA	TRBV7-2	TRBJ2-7	CASSLSSGLTHYEQYF	TGTGCCAGCAGCTTATCCAGCGGGCTTACCCACTACGAGCAGTACTTC
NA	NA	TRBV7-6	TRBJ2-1	CASSLGVNEQFF	TGTGCCAGCAGCTTAGGTGTCAATGAGCAGTTCTTC
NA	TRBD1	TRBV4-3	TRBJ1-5	CASSHDRGNQPQHF	TGCGCCAGCAGCCATGACAGGGGCAATCAGCCCCAGCATTTT
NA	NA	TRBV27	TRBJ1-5	CASSLHTYNQPQHF	TGTGCCAGCAGTTTACACACCTACAATCAGCCCCAGCATTTT
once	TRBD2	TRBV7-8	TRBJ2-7	CASSLGLARSSYEQYF	TGTGCCAGCAGCTTAGGACTAGCGAGGAGCTCCTACGAGCAGTACTTC
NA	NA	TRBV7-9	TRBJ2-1	CASSLEIGWINEQFF	TGTGCCAGCAGCTTAGAGATAGGTTGGATCAATGAGCAGTTCTTC
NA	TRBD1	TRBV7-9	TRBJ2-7	CASSLPDRDYEQYF	TGTGCCAGCAGCCTACCGGACAGGGACTACGAGCAGTACTTC
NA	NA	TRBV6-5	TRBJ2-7	CASSPSGHYEQYF	TGTGCCAGCAGTCCTTCAGGGCACTACGAGCAGTACTTC
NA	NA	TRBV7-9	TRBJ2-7	CASSGVRQDIYEQYF	TGTGCCAGCAGCGGGGTGCGACAGGATATATACGAGCAGTACTTC
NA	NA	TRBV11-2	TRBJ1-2	CASSWAGPYYGYTF	TGTGCCAGCAGCTGGGCAGGGCCTTACTATGGCTACACCTTC
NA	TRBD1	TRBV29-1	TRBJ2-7	CSVLGQGRFNEQYF	TGCAGCGTTTTAGGACAGGGTAGGTTCAACGAGCAGTACTTC
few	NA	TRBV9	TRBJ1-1	CASSVDWATEAFF	TGTGCCAGCAGCGTAGATTGGGCCACTGAAGCTTTCTTT
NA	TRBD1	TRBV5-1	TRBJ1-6	CASSLGAGTGQNSPLHF	TGCGCCAGCAGCTTGGGCGCCGGGACAGGACAAAATTCACCCCTCCACTTT
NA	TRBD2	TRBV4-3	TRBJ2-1	CASSPGLAEDEQFF	TGCGCCAGCAGCCCCGGACTAGCGGAGGACGAGCAGTTCTTC
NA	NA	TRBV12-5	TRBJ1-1	CASGLTPWDTEAFF	TGTGCTAGTGGTTTGACCCCGTGGGACACTGAAGCTTTCTTT
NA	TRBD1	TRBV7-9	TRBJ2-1	CASSRRDREYNEQFF	TGTGCCAGCAGCCGCCGGGACAGGGAGTACAATGAGCAGTTCTTC
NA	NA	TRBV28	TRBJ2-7	CASSLRGAYEQYF	TGTGCCAGCAGCCTCAGGGGGGCCTACGAGCAGTACTTC
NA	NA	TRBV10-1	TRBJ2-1	CASSALMGPYNEQFF	TGCGCCAGCAGTGCCCTTATGGGACCCTACAATGAGCAGTTCTTC
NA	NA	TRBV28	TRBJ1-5	CASSLWDRGQPQHF	TGTGCCAGCAGTTTATGGGACCGGGGACAGCCCCAGCATTTT
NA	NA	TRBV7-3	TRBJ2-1	CASSYQGEQFF	TGTGCCAGCAGCTACCAAGGTGAGCAGTTCTTC
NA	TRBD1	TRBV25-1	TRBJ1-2	CASSEFGEGAPGYTF	TGTGCCAGCAGTGAATTTGGAGAGGGGGCGCCTGGCTACACCTTC
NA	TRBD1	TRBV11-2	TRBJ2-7	CASSLVTGQGNYEQYF	TGTGCCAGCAGCTTAGTGACGGGACAGGGAAACTACGAGCAGTACTTC
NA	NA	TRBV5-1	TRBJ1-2	CASSLDSTNYGYTF	TGCGCCAGCAGCTTGGACTCCACTAACTATGGCTACACCTTC
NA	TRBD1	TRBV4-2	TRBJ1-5	CASSQDRVYQPQHF	TGTGCCAGCAGCCAGGACAGGGTTTATCAGCCCCAGCATTTT
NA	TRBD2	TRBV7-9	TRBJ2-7	CASSLGTSGRILHEQYF	TGTGCCAGCAGCCTAGGGACTAGCGGGAGAATCCTCCACGAGCAGTACTTC
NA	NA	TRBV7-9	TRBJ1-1	CASSLGALRYTEAFF	TGTGCCAGCAGCTTAGGGGCCCTGCGGTACACTGAAGCTTTCTTT
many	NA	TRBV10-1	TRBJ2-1	CASSESESYEQFF	TGCGCCAGCAGTGAGTCGGAGAGCTATGAGCAGTTCTTC
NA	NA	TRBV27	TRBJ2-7	CASRDGGFSYEQYF	TGTGCCAGTCGGGACGGCGGTTTCTCCTACGAGCAGTACTTC
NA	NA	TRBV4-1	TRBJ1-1	CASSPIGRNTEAFF	TGCGCCAGCAGTCCCATAGGAAGGAACACTGAAGCTTTCTTT
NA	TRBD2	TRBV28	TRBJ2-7	CASSLTSYHEQYF	TGTGCCAGCAGTCTGACTAGCTACCACGAGCAGTACTTC
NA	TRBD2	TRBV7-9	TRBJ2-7	CASSLVSSGSTEQYF	TGTGCCAGCAGCTTAGTCTCCAGCGGGAGTACCGAGCAGTACTTC
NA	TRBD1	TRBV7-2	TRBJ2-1	CASSTWDRVLLDEQFF	TGTGCCAGCAGCACCTGGGACAGGGTTTTGCTGGATGAGCAGTTCTTC
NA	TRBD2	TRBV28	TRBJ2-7	CASSTLAGNDEQYF	TGTGCCAGCAGTACCTTAGCGGGAAACGATGAGCAGTACTTC
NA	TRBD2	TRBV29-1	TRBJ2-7	CSVRLAGSYEQYF	TGCAGCGTTAGGCTAGCGGGAAGCTACGAGCAGTACTTC